These 21 T cell receptor beta chains were sequenced from one sample in a study of response to subunit inactivated influenza vaccine. From the RT-PCR reads, TCRdb called clonotypes with MiXCR, one entry per CDR3 protein. The table has about 530,000 distinct CDR3 sequences, 13% seen once. Sample: PBMCs from blood, taken around seven weeks after vaccination. Receptors were obtained from a man aged 50-60 years who received an inactivated influenza vaccine.

This clonotype was seen a handful of times. A much larger clone lies a single base off, so this may be a read error. The chain combines TRBV12-3 or TRBV12-4 with TRBJ2-7; 8 nucleotides line up with TRBD1. V lost 6 bases to trimming and J lost 3 bases; unmatched junction nucleotides: 7. This CDR3 is 14 amino acids long. As DNA, the CDR3 is TGTGCCAGCAGACCCACGGGACAGGTCTACGAGCAGTACTTC. This codes for CASRPTGQVYEQYF.

There are a few counts of this clonotype. This chain joins TRBV6-5 and TRBJ1-2; the D gene is possibly TRBD1 (5 bases). The V gene lost 0 bases and the J gene lost 3 bases, with 11 bases spanning the gap. The CDR3 is 15 amino acids. The germline V gene encodes CDR1 MNHEY and CDR2 SVGAGI. CDR3 amino acids: CASSYSGGVDYGYTF. The CDR3 coding sequence is TGTGCCAGCAGTTACTCAGGAGGGGTTGACTATGGCTACACCTTC.

This rearrangement joins TRBV5-1 to TRBJ2-7; either TRBD1 or TRBD2 may supply D (5 bases each). Germline V gene sequence: CDR1 SGHRS, CDR2 YFSETQ. Trimming took 4 bases from V and 3 from J, leaving 14 bases between them. This CDR3 contains 14 residues. CDR3 protein: CASSGTDTFYEQYF. The CDR3, as DNA: TGCGCCAGCAGCGGGACGGACACCTTCTACGAGCAGTACTTC.

The gene calls are TRBV14 and TRBJ1-4; weak D call: TRBD1 (5 bases). Deletions cut 1 base from V and 6 bases from J, with 12 bases between. The germline CDR1 and CDR2 sequences are SGHDN and FVKESK. The CDR3 has 15 amino acids. The CDR3 nucleotides read TGTGCCAGCAGCCAAGTTAGAGGGACCGATGAAAAACTGTTTTTT. This sequence encodes CASSQVRGTDEKLFF. Drawing the rest from reference TRBV14 and TRBJ1-4, the complete variable domain is EAGVTQFPSHSVIEKGQTVTLRCDPISGHDNLYWYRRVMGKEIKFLLHFVKESKQDESGMPNNRFLAERTGGTYSTLKVQPAELEDSGVYFCASSQVRGTDEKLFFGSGTQLSVL.

This clonotype showed up just a few times. The rearrangement uses TRBV5-1 and TRBJ2-6; D not certain. The V end was cut by 2 bases, the J end by 0 bases, with 6 bases between. The CDR3 is made up of 15 amino acids. Per germline, CDR1 SGHRS and CDR2 YFSETQ. CDR3 DNA: TGCGCCAGCAGCTTCGACAACTCTGGGGCCAACGTCCTGACTTTC. This codes for CASSFDNSGANVLTF.

The sample holds many counts of this clonotype. The CDR3 loop is CASSLPFGERGITNEQFF. The DNA for the CDR3 is TGTGCCAGCAGTTTGCCTTTCGGGGAGCGGGGGATTACCAATGAGCAGTTCTTC. The chain recombines TRBV12-3 or TRBV12-4 with TRBJ2-1; TRBD2 matches at 8 bases. This CDR3 spans 18 amino acids. Trimming at V came to 3 bases and at J to 6 bases, leaving 16 bases not matched to a gene.

V is TRBV7-6 and J is TRBJ2-1; TRBD1 aligns across 8 bases. Germline CDR1 is SGHVS and CDR2 is FNYEAQ. Germline trimming cut 0 bases from V and 4 bases from J; bases unmatched to any gene: 5. The CDR3 length is 16 residues. CDR3 coding DNA: TGTGCCAGCAGCTTAGCGAGGACAGGGCTATACAATGAGCAGTTCTTC. It yields the protein CASSLARTGLYNEQFF.

This clonotype was counted between two and nine times. Written as DNA, the CDR3 is TGTGCCAGCAGTTTAATGGGACACTCTAATTCACCCCTCCACTTT. Translation: CASSLMGHSNSPLHF. The genes are TRBV27 and TRBJ1-6; D may be TRBD1 (6 bases). This CDR3 is 15 amino acids long. Trimming left V 2 bases short and J 6 bases short, with 11 bases between. The germline V gene encodes CDR1 MNHEY and CDR2 SMNVEV (reference sequence).

This clonotype was detected many times. This chain connects TRBV10-3 to TRBJ2-3; TRBD2 aligns across 10 bases. Germline V gene data show CDR1 as ENHRY and CDR2 as SYGVKD. J gave up 5 bases and V 6 bases, and 2 bases lay outside the gene matches. The CDR3 loop spans 13 amino acids. This chain's CDR3 is CAISGTSEDTQYF. The CDR3 DNA reads TGTGCCATCAGCGGGACTAGCGAAGATACGCAGTATTTT.

The chain recombines TRBV20-1 with TRBJ2-5, with D tentatively TRBD1 (6 bases). V was pared by 5 bases and J by 2 bases, with 15 bases between. Germline V gene sequence: CDR1 DFQATT, CDR2 SNEGSKA (reference sequence). The CDR3 runs 14 residues. This CDR3 is CSAGAGTQQETQYF. The CDR3 coding sequence is TGCAGTGCTGGAGCCGGGACACAGCAAGAGACCCAGTACTTC.

This clonotype showed up just a few times. This chain joins TRBV6-5 and TRBJ1-5, with 9 bases aligning to TRBD1. CDR3 size: 15 residues. The V segment lost 2 bases and the J segment 6 bases; nucleotides outside the gene matches: 5. CDR1 MNHEY and CDR2 SVGAGI come from the germline V gene. CDR3 loop: CASSYGDRDGQPQHF. The DNA of the CDR3 is TGTGCCAGCAGTTACGGGGACAGGGATGGTCAGCCCCAGCATTTT.

A few counts support this clonotype. The chain combines TRBV7-9 with TRBJ2-2, with D uncertain. Trimming shortened V by 5 bases and J by 4 bases, and 8 bases separated the two germline ends. Germline lookup yields CDR1 SEHNR and CDR2 FQNEAQ (reference sequence). The CDR3 consists of 13 residues. The DNA of the CDR3 is TGTGCCAGCAGCCCCGTCCCCACCGGGGAGCTGTTTTTT. Translated, it gives CASSPVPTGELFF.

This clonotype was recorded a few times. The chain carries TRBV9 and TRBJ2-6; D tentatively reads TRBD1 or TRBD2 (5 bases each). V lost 0 bases, J lost 0 bases, and 13 bases lay in between. This CDR3 region has 18 residues. Germline CDR1 and CDR2: SGDLS and YYNGEE. CDR3 loop: CASSVDPPGSSGANVLTF. In nucleotides, the CDR3 is TGTGCCAGCAGCGTAGATCCCCCAGGGAGCTCTGGGGCCAACGTCCTGACTTTC.

This clonotype was seen repeatedly, ten times or more. The chain uses TRBV6-5 and TRBJ1-1; tentative D call: TRBD1 (6 bases). CDR1 is MNHEY, CDR2 SVGAGI, per germline. Trimming pared 2 bases from V and 0 bases from J, leaving 19 bases between. The CDR3 consists of 18 residues. The CDR3 loop reads CASSYLLHRVNLNTEAFF. Here the CDR3 DNA reads TGTGCCAGCAGTTACCTCCTCCACAGGGTTAATCTGAACACTGAAGCTTTCTTT.

This clonotype turned up a few times. V usage is TRBV28 and J usage is TRBJ2-5, with TRBD1 matching over 7 bases. Germline lookup yields CDR1 MDHEN and CDR2 SYDVKM. Losses at the gene ends were 6 bases for V and 5 bases for J; bases not matched to a gene: 9. CDR3 length: 14 residues. CDR3 residues: CASSKDRVRETQYF. CDR3 in DNA: TGTGCCAGCAGCAAAGACAGGGTGCGGGAGACCCAGTACTTC.

This clonotype was recorded many times. This chain joins TRBV12-3 or TRBV12-4 and TRBJ1-5, with a tentative D call TRBD1 (6 bases). The CDR3 runs 14 residues. The V end was cut by 3 bases, the J end by 7 bases, with 13 bases between. The CDR3 coding sequence is TGTGCCAGCAGTTTTGTAGGAGGGGGGCAGCCCCAGCATTTT. The encoded protein is CASSFVGGGQPQHF.

This chain joins TRBV20-1 and TRBJ2-3, with TRBD1 identical over 7 bases. The CDR3 consists of 14 residues. V shed 3 bases and J 3 bases; nucleotides not matched to a gene: 6. Germline V CDR1 and CDR2: DFQATT, SNEGSKA (reference sequence). CDR3 loop: CSARDRRTTDTQYF. In DNA, the CDR3 is TGCAGTGCTAGGGACAGGAGGACGACAGATACGCAGTATTTT.

This clonotype occurred a few times. V is TRBV28 and J is TRBJ2-6; D might be TRBD2 (5 bases). The CDR3 is 15 residues long. V lost 3 bases and J 4 bases, leaving 10 bases between the germline ends. Germline V gene lookup returns CDR1 MDHEN and CDR2 SYDVKM. CDR3 amino acids: CASSLGVTGANVLTF. The DNA of the CDR3 is TGTGCCAGCAGTTTGGGAGTAACCGGGGCCAACGTCCTGACTTTC. Looking up the rest from reference TRBV28 and TRBJ2-6 gives the full variable domain: DVKVTQSSRYLVKRTGEKVFLECVQDMDHENMFWYRQDPGLGLRLIYFSYDVKMKEKGDIPEGYSVSREKKERFSLILESASTNQTSMYLCASSLGVTGANVLTFGAGSRLTVL.

The table lists this clonotype with many counts. The V gene is TRBV5-1, the J gene TRBJ2-1; 9 positions match TRBD2. J gave up 10 bases and V 0 bases, and 2 bases lay outside the gene matches. CDR3 length equals 13 residues. Germline V CDR1 and CDR2: SGHRS, YFSETQ. The chain's CDR3 is CASSLALAGEQFF. The CDR3 DNA reads TGCGCCAGCAGCTTGGCTCTAGCGGGAGAGCAGTTCTTC.

This clonotype was seen a few times. The chain recombines TRBV5-1 with TRBJ1-4; D is uncertain. CDR1 and CDR2 from the germline V gene are SGHRS and YFSETQ. This CDR3 has 16 residues. The V gene lost 0 bases and the J gene lost 7 bases, with 16 bases spanning the gap. CDR3 in amino acids: CASSLDSLGSGEKLFF. CDR3 nucleotides: TGCGCCAGCAGCTTGGATTCCCTCGGCTCGGGTGAAAAACTGTTTTTT.

The rearrangement joins TRBV7-2 to TRBJ2-1; no firm D call. V was shortened by 1 base and J by 12 bases, with 13 bases between the two germline ends. Germline CDR1 SGHTA, CDR2 FQGNSA. The CDR3 consists of 13 residues. The CDR3 nucleotides are TGTGCCAGCAGCTTAGAAACCCCGCGACGGCAGTTCTTC. Residues: CASSLETPRRQFF.